Shown below are 21 T cell receptor beta chains from a single sample sequenced in a study of blood T cell repertoires in COVID-19. The table came from immunoSEQ multiplex PCR; TCRdb's copy has only in-frame clones and leaves some out. Here the sample spans under 250,000 clones, about 80% being singletons. The sequenced material came from PBMCs or T cells enriched from blood (not recorded which). These receptors all come from a woman between 40 and 55 years old with acute COVID-19.

The rearrangement joins TRBV28 to TRBJ2-1; D gene uncertain. In germline, CDR1 is MDHEN, CDR2 SYDVKM. CDR3 length: 15 residues. V shed 6 bases and J shed 8 bases, with 20 bases lying between them. This chain's CDR3 is CASRTRRLLIDEQFF. CDR3 in DNA: TGTGCCAGCAGGACCCGGAGACTCTTGATCGATGAGCAGTTCTTC.

This chain connects TRBV19 to TRBJ2-3, with a weak D call TRBD2 (6 bases). CDR3 length: 14 amino acids. CDR1 and CDR2 from the germline V gene are LNHDA and SQIVND (reference sequence). Trimming took 1 base from V and 1 from J, leaving 6 bases between them. CDR3 region: CASSIAGGTDTQYF. Written as DNA, the CDR3 is TGTGCCAGTAGTATAGCGGGGGGCACAGATACGCAGTATTTT.

The chain is built from TRBV19 and TRBJ2-2, with TRBD2 matching over 10 bases. Germline CDR1 LNHDA, CDR2 SQIVND (reference sequence). Trimming took 5 bases from V and 1 from J; bases not matched to a gene: 7. CDR3 length equals 17 residues. CDR3 in DNA: TGTGCCAGTAGTTTGCTTAGCGGGAGGTTGAACACCGGGGAGCTGTTTTTT. This gives the protein CASSLLSGRLNTGELFF.

The rearrangement joins TRBV6-2 or TRBV6-3 to TRBJ2-1, with TRBD2 identical over 13 bases. Germline V gene lookup returns CDR1 MNHEY and CDR2 SVGEGT. The CDR3 sequence is 18 residues long. V dropped 2 bases and J dropped 7; count of bases not matched to a gene: 11. For the CDR3, the DNA is TGTGCCAGCAGTTACACCATACTAGCGGGGGGGCCGGAGAATGAGCAGTTCTTC. This sequence encodes CASSYTILAGGPENEQFF.

The chain employs TRBV19 and TRBJ1-4; a weak D match, TRBD1 (5 bases). CDR3 length: 15 residues. Trimming stripped 6 bases from V and 5 bases from J, with 16 bases between. Germline V lookup: CDR1 LNHDA, CDR2 SQIVND (reference sequence). CDR3 coding DNA: TGTGCCAGTAGAAGTCCTGGGGGGTCGAATGAAAAACTGTTTTTT. It is translated as CASRSPGGSNEKLFF.

V usage is TRBV7-9 and J usage is TRBJ1-6, with D tentatively TRBD1 (5 bases). Trimming cost V 1 base and J 9 bases, with 13 bases left between them. Germline V lookup: CDR1 SEHNR, CDR2 FQNEAQ (reference sequence). The CDR3 extends over 15 amino acids. CDR3 sequence (DNA): TGTGCCAGCAGCTTAGGCCCAGGGTTAAGTTCACCCCTCCACTTT. Translated, it gives CASSLGPGLSSPLHF.

V gene TRBV12-3 or TRBV12-4 combines with J gene TRBJ1-2; 8 bases agree with TRBD1. Trimming cost V 3 bases and J 8 bases; bases outside gene matches: 5. The CDR3 is 13 amino acids. CDR3 residues: CASSFQGARGYTF. CDR3 coding DNA: TGTGCCAGCAGTTTTCAGGGGGCGCGGGGCTACACCTTC.

This chain connects TRBV25-1 to TRBJ1-2; maybe TRBD1 (6 bases). Per germline, CDR1 MGHDK and CDR2 SYGVNS. Trimming cost V 1 base and J 6 bases, with 12 bases left between them. The CDR3 spans 14 residues. This chain's CDR3 is CASSESGGYDGYTF. CDR3 nucleotides: TGTGCCAGCAGTGAATCTGGGGGCTATGATGGCTACACCTTC.

This clone was observed a few times. The chain carries TRBV5-1 and TRBJ1-5, with D perhaps TRBD1 (6 bases). Trimming removed 0 bases at V and 5 bases at J, with 12 bases between. The germline V gene encodes CDR1 SGHRS and CDR2 YFSETQ. The CDR3 runs 15 residues. CDR3 in amino acids: CASSLEGGEYQPQHF. CDR3 nucleotides: TGCGCCAGCAGCTTGGAAGGGGGTGAATATCAGCCCCAGCATTTT.

The chain recombines TRBV28 with TRBJ2-5, with 10 positions matching TRBD2. The CDR3 sequence is 14 residues long. With V trimmed by 6 bases and J by 4 bases, 5 bases remained unmatched. Germline V lookup: CDR1 MDHEN, CDR2 SYDVKM. CDR3 nucleotide sequence: TGTGCCAGCAGGGGACTAGCGATATCAGAGACCCAGTACTTC. Its translation: CASRGLAISETQYF. Variable domain in full (rest from reference TRBV28 and TRBJ2-5): DVKVTQSSRYLVKRTGEKVFLECVQDMDHENMFWYRQDPGLGLRLIYFSYDVKMKEKGDIPEGYSVSREKKERFSLILESASTNQTSMYLCASRGLAISETQYFGPGTRLLVL.

This clone was found a few times. The V gene is TRBV18, the J gene TRBJ1-1, with D possibly being TRBD1 (6 bases). Germline loops: CDR1 KGHSH, CDR2 LQKENI. Trimming removed 4 bases from V and 0 bases from J, with 18 bases in between. This CDR3 contains 17 residues. DNA of the CDR3: TGTGCCAGCTCACGCAATACAGGGTACGAGATGAACACTGAAGCTTTCTTT. Its translation: CASSRNTGYEMNTEAFF.

This clone is a singleton in its sample. This chain links TRBV7-3 with TRBJ2-6; D call uncertain. The CDR3 length is 16 residues. Trimming shortened V by 3 bases and J by 0 bases, and 9 bases separated the two germline ends. Germline values: CDR1 SGHTA, CDR2 FQGTGA. DNA of the CDR3: TGTGCCAGCAGCTTTGGGCATAGCTCTGGGGCCAACGTCCTGACTTTC. It yields the protein CASSFGHSSGANVLTF. Full variable domain (rest looked up from reference TRBV7-3 and TRBJ2-6): GAGVSQTPSNKVTEKGKYVELRCDPISGHTALYWYRQSLGQGPEFLIYFQGTGAADDSGLPNDRFFAVRPEGSVSTLKIQRTERGDSAVYLCASSFGHSSGANVLTFGAGSRLTVL.

The CDR3 DNA is TGTGCCAGTAGTATGGCAGGGGGCGGCTACACCTTC. This sequence encodes CASSMAGGGYTF. The chain links TRBV19 to TRBJ1-2; TRBD1 matches at 8 bases. The germline gives CDR1 LNHDA, CDR2 SQIVND (reference sequence). This CDR3 contains 12 residues. Trimming at V came to 3 bases and at J to 8 bases, leaving 2 bases not matched to a gene.

The chain joins TRBV12-2 to TRBJ2-7; the D call of TRBD2 is as the table states it, not checked on the DNA. TRBV12-2 is a listed pseudogene. The CDR3 totals 16 residues. CDR3: CASRLAPGSAPYEQYF. The CDR3 region has the DNA TGTGCAAGTCGCTTAGCACCGGGATCGGCCCCCTACGAGCAGTACTTC.

The genes are TRBV27 and TRBJ1-1; the D gene is possibly TRBD1 (6 bases). CDR1 and CDR2 from the germline V gene are MNHEY and SMNVEV (reference sequence). The CDR3 runs 13 residues. V lost 4 bases, J lost 5 bases, and 11 bases lay in between. CDR3 sequence reads: CASSYPGVTEAFF. Here the CDR3 DNA reads TGTGCCAGCAGTTATCCAGGGGTAACTGAAGCTTTCTTT.

This chain joins TRBV24-1 and TRBJ2-2; 7 bases are shared with TRBD2. CDR1 is KGHDR and CDR2 is SFDVKD in the germline V gene. J lost 6 bases, V lost 7 bases, and 10 bases had no gene match. CDR3 size: 15 residues. CDR3 protein: CATSAPSGAAGELFF. CDR3 nucleotides: TGTGCCACCAGCGCGCCTAGCGGTGCGGCCGGGGAGCTGTTTTTT.

The chain combines TRBV7-2 with TRBJ1-5; 9 nucleotides agree with TRBD1. The CDR3 is 15 amino acids. The J segment lost 8 bases and the V segment lost 4 bases, leaving 9 bases of the junction unmatched. Germline assignment: CDR1 SGHTA and CDR2 FQGNSA. The CDR3 reads CASSSSVGTGKPQHF. The CDR3, as DNA: TGTGCCAGCAGCTCTTCCGTTGGGACAGGGAAGCCCCAGCATTTT. The full variable domain, its missing parts supplied by reference TRBV7-2 and TRBJ1-5, is GAGVSQSPSNKVTEKGKDVELRCDPISGHTALYWYRQSLGQGLEFLIYFQGNSAPDKSGLPSDRFSAERTGGSVSTLTIQRTQQEDSAVYLCASSSSVGTGKPQHFGDGTRLSIL.

This chain uses TRBV5-1 with TRBJ2-1; 10 nucleotides align to TRBD1. The length of the CDR3 is 15 residues. CDR1 and CDR2 from the germline V gene are SGHRS and YFSETQ. V lost 4 bases and J lost 1; bases outside the gene matches: 2. As DNA, the CDR3 is TGCGCCAGCAGCCCGGGACAGGGGTCCTACAATGAGCAGTTCTTC. This translates into CASSPGQGSYNEQFF.

This chain connects TRBV7-8 to TRBJ2-1, with a possible D match to TRBD2 (6 bases). Germline V gene data show CDR1 as SGHVS and CDR2 as FQNEAQ. The V and J ends lost 3 bases and 7 bases respectively, with 22 bases between them. This CDR3 is 17 amino acids long. For the CDR3, the DNA is TGTGCCAGCAGCTTCGGAGGCCTAGCGCCCGGGGGTAATGAGCAGTTCTTC. Protein: CASSFGGLAPGGNEQFF.

V usage is TRBV4-2 and J usage is TRBJ2-1; the match to TRBD2 covers 7 bases. The CDR3 contains 15 residues. J lost 6 bases, V lost 1 base, and 6 bases had no gene match. CDR1 and CDR2 (germline): LGHNA, YNFKEQ. The CDR3 reads CASSQGLAMRNEQFF. CDR3 bases: TGTGCCAGCAGCCAAGGACTAGCAATGCGCAATGAGCAGTTCTTC.

This clone was detected once. The rearrangement joins TRBV4-3 to TRBJ1-2; D ambiguous. The CDR3 is 15 amino acids. Germline V CDR1 and CDR2: LGHNA, YSLEER. With 5 bases removed from V and 0 bases from J, the gap between germline ends came to 13 bases. The CDR3 loop reads CASSNPGGSNYGYTF. The DNA of the CDR3 is TGCGCCAGCAGCAACCCGGGAGGTTCTAACTATGGCTACACCTTC.